This T cell receptor beta chain was captured in a study of blood T cell repertoires in COVID-19. The overall study: Sites in the United States, Italy and Spain provided acute and convalescent COVID-19 samples.

The CDR3 loop spans 14 amino acids. Unmatched junction bases numbered 3, after V lost 3 bases and J lost 4 bases. In germline, CDR1 is DFQATT, CDR2 SNEGSKA (reference sequence). Libraries were prepared by immunoSEQ multiplex PCR; TCRdb keeps only in-frame clonotypes and omits some of them. The sample consists of about 89,000 clones, about three quarters of them appearing once. V and J are TRBV20-1 and TRBJ2-1, with 10 bases matching TRBD2. Sequenced input: peripheral blood. The TCR comes from a human donor in a cohort sampled during active COVID-19. The CDR3 region has the DNA TGCAGTGCTAGTACAGCGGGAGGGTACAATGAGCAGTTCTTC. It codes for CSASTAGGYNEQFF.